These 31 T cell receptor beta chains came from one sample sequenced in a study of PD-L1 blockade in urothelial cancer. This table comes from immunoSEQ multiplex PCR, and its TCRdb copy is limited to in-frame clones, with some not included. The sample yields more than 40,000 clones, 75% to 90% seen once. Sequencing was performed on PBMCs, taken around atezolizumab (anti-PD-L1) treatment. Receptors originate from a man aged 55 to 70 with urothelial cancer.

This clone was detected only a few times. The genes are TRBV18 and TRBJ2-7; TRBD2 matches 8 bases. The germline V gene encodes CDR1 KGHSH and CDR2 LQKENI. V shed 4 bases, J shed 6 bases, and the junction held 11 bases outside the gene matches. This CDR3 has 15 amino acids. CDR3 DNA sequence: TGTGCCAGCTCACAACTAGCGGTCGGAGGGTCCGAGCAGTACTTC. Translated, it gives CASSQLAVGGSEQYF.

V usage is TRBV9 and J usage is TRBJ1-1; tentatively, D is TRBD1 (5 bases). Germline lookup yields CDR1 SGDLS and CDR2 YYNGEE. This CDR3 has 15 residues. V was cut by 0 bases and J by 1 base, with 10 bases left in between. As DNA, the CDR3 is TGTGCCAGCAGCGTAGGGGGGGTGGGGAACACTGAAGCTTTCTTT. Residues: CASSVGGVGNTEAFF.

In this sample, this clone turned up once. CDR3 in amino acids: CASGDRQGGGYTEAFF. The CDR3, as DNA: TGTGCTAGTGGGGACCGACAGGGGGGAGGTTACACTGAAGCTTTCTTT. The chain carries TRBV12-5 and TRBJ1-1; 9 nucleotides line up with TRBD1. Per germline, CDR1 LGHNT and CDR2 FRNRAP. The V and J ends lost 6 bases and 3 bases, in that order; junction bases with no gene match: 11. The CDR3 sequence is 16 residues long.

The CDR3 sequence: CASSVGTGSITDTQYF. The CDR3 nucleotides are TGTGCCAGCAGCGTGGGGACAGGCTCAATCACAGATACGCAGTATTTT. The rearrangement uses TRBV9 and TRBJ2-3; 8 bases align to TRBD1. Germline CDR1 SGDLS, CDR2 YYNGEE. This CDR3 is built from 16 residues. V lost 2 bases to trimming and J lost 2 bases; unmatched junction nucleotides: 7. The full variable domain, completed using reference TRBV9 and TRBJ2-3, is DSGVTQTPKHLITATGQRVTLRCSPRSGDLSVYWYQQSLDQGLQFLIQYYNGEERAKGNILERFSAQQFPDLHSELNLSSLELGDSALYFCASSVGTGSITDTQYFGPGTRLTVL.

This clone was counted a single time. The CDR3 spells CAWSKGGGNFGQPQHF. For the CDR3, the DNA is TGTGCCTGGAGTAAAGGGGGCGGCAATTTTGGTCAGCCCCAGCATTTT. The chain uses TRBV30 and TRBJ1-5, with 7 nucleotides matching TRBD1. J gave up 6 bases and V 2 bases, and 13 bases lay outside the gene matches. The CDR3 is made up of 16 amino acids. Germline V gene lookup returns CDR1 GTSNPN and CDR2 SVGIG (reference sequence).

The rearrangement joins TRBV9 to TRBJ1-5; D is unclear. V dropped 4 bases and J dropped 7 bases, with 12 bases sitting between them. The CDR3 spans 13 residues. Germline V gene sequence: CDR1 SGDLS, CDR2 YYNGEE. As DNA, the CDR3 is TGTGCCAGCAGCCAAGGAGTGGAGCAGCCCCAGCATTTT. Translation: CASSQGVEQPQHF.

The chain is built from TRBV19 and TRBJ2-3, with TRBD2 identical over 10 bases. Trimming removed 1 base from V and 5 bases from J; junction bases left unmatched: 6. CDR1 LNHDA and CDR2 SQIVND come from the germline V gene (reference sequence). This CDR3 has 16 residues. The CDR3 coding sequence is TGTGCCAGTAGTATAGGCCGTTCTAGCGGGAGAGATACGCAGTATTTT. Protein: CASSIGRSSGRDTQYF. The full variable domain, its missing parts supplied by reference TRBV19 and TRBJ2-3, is DGGITQSPKYLFRKEGQNVTLSCEQNLNHDAMYWYRQDPGQGLRLIYYSQIVNDFQKGDIAEGYSVSREKKESFPLTVTSAQKNPTAFYLCASSIGRSSGRDTQYFGPGTRLTVL.

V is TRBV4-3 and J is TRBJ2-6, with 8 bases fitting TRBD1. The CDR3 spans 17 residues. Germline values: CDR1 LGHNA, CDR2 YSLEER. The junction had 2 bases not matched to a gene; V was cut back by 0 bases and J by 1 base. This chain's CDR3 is CASSQDTGGSGANVLTF. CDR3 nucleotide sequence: TGCGCCAGCAGCCAAGATACAGGGGGGTCTGGGGCCAACGTCCTGACTTTC.

The chain's CDR3 is CASSPNLIGQGLHIQYF. The CDR3 region has the DNA TGTGCCAGCAGTCCTAATTTAATCGGCCAGGGATTACACATTCAGTACTTC. The chain couples TRBV9 to TRBJ2-4, with a weak D call TRBD1 (5 bases). The V gene's germline CDR1 is SGDLS and CDR2 YYNGEE. Trimming took off 5 bases at V and 8 bases at J, with 26 bases between the two ends. This CDR3 has 17 residues.

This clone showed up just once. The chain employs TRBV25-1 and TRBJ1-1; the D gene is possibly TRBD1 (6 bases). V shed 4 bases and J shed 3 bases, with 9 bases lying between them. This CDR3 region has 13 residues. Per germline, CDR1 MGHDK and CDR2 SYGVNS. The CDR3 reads CASSVQGDTEAFF. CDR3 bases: TGTGCCAGCAGTGTACAGGGAGACACTGAAGCTTTCTTT. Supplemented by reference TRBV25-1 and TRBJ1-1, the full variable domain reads EADIYQTPRYLVIGTGKKITLECSQTMGHDKMYWYQQDPGMELHLIHYSYGVNSTEKGDLSSESTVSRIRTEHFPLTLESARPSHTSQYLCASSVQGDTEAFFGQGTRLTVV.

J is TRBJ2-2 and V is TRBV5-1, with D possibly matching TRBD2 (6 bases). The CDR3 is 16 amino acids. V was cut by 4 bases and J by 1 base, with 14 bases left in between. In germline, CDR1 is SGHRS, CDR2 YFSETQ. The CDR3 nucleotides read TGCGCCAGCAGCCCCGTGGTTAGCGGGAACACCGGGGAGCTGTTTTTT. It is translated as CASSPVVSGNTGELFF.

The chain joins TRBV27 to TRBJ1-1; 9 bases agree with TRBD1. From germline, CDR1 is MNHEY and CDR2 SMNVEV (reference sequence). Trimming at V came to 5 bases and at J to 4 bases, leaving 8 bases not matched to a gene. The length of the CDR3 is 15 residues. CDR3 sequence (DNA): TGTGCCAGCAGTCCAAGACAGGGGGGGGCCACTGAAGCTTTCTTT. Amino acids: CASSPRQGGATEAFF.

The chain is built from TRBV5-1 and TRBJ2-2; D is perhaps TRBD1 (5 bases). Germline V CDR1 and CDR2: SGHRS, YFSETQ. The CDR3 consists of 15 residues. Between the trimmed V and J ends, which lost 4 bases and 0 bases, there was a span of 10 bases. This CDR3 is CASSILDTNTGELFF. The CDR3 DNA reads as TGCGCCAGCAGCATATTGGACACGAACACCGGGGAGCTGTTTTTT.

The CDR3 region is CASSRRDTRTRGGELFF. For the CDR3, the DNA is TGTGCCAGCAGCCGCCGGGACACCCGTACGAGGGGCGGGGAGCTGTTTTTT. The chain combines TRBV7-3 with TRBJ2-2; D is possibly TRBD1 (6 bases). The CDR3 totals 17 residues. Germline V gives CDR1 SGHTA, CDR2 FQGTGA. With 5 bases removed from V and 7 bases from J, the gap between germline ends came to 23 bases. The full variable domain, rest sourced from reference TRBV7-3 and TRBJ2-2, is GAGVSQTPSNKVTEKGKYVELRCDPISGHTALYWYRQSLGQGPEFLIYFQGTGAADDSGLPNDRFFAVRPEGSVSTLKIQRTERGDSAVYLCASSRRDTRTRGGELFFGEGSRLTVL.

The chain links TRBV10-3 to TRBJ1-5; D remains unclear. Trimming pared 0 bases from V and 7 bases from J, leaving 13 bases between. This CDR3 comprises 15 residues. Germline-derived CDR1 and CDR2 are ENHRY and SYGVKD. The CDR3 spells CAISESEVPGQPQHF. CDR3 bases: TGTGCCATCAGTGAGTCGGAGGTGCCCGGGCAGCCCCAGCATTTT.

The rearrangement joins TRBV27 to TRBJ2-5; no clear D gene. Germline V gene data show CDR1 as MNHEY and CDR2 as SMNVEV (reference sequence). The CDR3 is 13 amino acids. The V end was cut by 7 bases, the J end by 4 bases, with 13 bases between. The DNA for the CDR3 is TGTGCCAGCACCCACAGCCCCGGAGAGACCCAGTACTTC. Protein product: CASTHSPGETQYF.

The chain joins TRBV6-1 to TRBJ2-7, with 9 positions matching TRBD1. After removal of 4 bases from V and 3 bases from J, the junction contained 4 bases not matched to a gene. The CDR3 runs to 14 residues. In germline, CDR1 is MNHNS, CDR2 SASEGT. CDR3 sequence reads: CASSVGTGLYEQYF. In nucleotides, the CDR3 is TGTGCCAGCAGTGTCGGGACAGGGCTCTACGAGCAGTACTTC.

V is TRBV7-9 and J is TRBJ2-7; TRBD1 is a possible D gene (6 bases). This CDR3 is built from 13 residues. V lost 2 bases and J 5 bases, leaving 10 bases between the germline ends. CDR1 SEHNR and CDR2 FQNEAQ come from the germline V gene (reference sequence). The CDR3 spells CASSLWTADEQYF. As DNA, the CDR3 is TGTGCCAGCAGCTTATGGACAGCCGACGAGCAGTACTTC.

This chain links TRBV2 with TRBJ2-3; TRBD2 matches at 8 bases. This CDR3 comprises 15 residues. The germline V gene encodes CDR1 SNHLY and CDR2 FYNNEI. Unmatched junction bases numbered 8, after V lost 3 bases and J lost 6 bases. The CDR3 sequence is CASSDWAASGDTQYF. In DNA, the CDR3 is TGTGCCAGCAGTGATTGGGCGGCTAGCGGGGATACGCAGTATTTT. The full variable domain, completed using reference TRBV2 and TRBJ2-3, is EPEVTQTPSHQVTQMGQEVILRCVPISNHLYFYWYRQILGQKVEFLVSFYNNEISEKSEIFDDQFSVERPDGSNFTLKIRSTKLEDSAMYFCASSDWAASGDTQYFGPGTRLTVL.

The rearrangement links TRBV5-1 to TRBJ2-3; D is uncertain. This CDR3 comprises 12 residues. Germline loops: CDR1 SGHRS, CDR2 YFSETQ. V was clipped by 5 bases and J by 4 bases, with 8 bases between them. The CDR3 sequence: CASRGSADTQYF. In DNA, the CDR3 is TGCGCCAGCAGGGGCTCGGCAGATACGCAGTATTTT.

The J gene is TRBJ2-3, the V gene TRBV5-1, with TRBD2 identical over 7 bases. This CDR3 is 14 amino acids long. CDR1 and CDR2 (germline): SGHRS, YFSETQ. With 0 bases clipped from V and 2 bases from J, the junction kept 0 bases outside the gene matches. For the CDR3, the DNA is TGCGCCAGCAGCTTGGGGGACTACACAGATACGCAGTATTTT. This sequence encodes CASSLGDYTDTQYF.

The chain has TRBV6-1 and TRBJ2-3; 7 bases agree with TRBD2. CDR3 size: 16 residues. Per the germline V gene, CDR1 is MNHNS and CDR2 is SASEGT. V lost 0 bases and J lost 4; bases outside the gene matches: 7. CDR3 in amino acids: CASSEAIMGGADTQYF. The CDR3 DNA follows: TGTGCCAGCAGTGAAGCCATTATGGGGGGGGCAGATACGCAGTATTTT.

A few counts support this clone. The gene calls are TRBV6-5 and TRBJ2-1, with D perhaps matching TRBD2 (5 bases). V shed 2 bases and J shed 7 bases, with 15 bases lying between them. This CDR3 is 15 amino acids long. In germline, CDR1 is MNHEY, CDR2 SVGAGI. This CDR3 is CASSYRWEPGNEQFF. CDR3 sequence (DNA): TGTGCCAGCAGTTACCGGTGGGAGCCTGGGAATGAGCAGTTCTTC.

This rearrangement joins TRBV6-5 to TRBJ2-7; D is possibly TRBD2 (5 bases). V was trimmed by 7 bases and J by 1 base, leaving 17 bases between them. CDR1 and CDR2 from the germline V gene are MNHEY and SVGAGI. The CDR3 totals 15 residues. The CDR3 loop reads CASTSPGKISYEQYF. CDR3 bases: TGTGCCAGCACCTCCCCCGGGAAAATATCCTACGAGCAGTACTTC.

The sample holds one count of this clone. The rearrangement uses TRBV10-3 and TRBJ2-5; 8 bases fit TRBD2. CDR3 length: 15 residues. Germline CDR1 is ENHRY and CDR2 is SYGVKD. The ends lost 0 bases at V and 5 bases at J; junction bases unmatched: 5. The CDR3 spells CAISESLREEETQYF. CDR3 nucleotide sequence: TGTGCCATCAGTGAGTCGTTGCGGGAGGAGGAGACCCAGTACTTC.

The CDR3, as DNA: TGTGCCAGCAGACGCCGGACAGGGGACATGGTTGAGCAGTTCTTC. Translating gives CASRRRTGDMVEQFF. The chain is built from TRBV11-1 and TRBJ2-1, with 9 bases fitting TRBD1. This CDR3 spans 15 amino acids. V trimming: 6 bases; J trimming: 9 bases; junction bases outside the gene matches: 12. Germline V gene sequence: CDR1 SGHAT, CDR2 FQDESV (reference sequence).

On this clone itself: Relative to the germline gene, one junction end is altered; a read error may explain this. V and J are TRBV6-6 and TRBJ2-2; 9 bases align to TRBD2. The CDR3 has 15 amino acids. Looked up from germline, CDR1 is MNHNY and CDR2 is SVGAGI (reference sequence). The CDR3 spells CTSSYSGRNAGELFF. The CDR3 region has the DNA TGTACCAGCAGTTACAGCGGGAGGAACGCCGGGGAGCTGTTTTTT.

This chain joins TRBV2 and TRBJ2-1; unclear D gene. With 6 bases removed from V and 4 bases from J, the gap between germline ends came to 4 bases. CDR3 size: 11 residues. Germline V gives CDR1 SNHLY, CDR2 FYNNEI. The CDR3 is CASSGYNEQFF. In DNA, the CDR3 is TGTGCCAGCAGCGGGTACAATGAGCAGTTCTTC.

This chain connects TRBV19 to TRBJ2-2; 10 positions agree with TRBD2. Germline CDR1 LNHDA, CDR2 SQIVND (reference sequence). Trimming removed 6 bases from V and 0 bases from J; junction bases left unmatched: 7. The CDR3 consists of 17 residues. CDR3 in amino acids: CASRPPGLATNTGELFF. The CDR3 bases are TGTGCCAGTAGACCACCGGGACTAGCGACGAACACCGGGGAGCTGTTTTTT.

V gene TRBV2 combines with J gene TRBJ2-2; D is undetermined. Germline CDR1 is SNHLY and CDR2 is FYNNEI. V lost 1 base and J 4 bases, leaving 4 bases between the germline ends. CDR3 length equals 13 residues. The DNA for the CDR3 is TGTGCCAGCAGTGAAGACAGCACCGGGGAGCTGTTTTTT. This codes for CASSEDSTGELFF.

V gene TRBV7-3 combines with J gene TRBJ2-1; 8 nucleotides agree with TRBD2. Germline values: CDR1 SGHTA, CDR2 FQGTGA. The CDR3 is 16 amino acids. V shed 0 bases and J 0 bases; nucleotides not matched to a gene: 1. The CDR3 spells CASSLTGTSSYNEQFF. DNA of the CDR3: TGTGCCAGCAGCTTAACAGGGACTAGCTCCTACAATGAGCAGTTCTTC.